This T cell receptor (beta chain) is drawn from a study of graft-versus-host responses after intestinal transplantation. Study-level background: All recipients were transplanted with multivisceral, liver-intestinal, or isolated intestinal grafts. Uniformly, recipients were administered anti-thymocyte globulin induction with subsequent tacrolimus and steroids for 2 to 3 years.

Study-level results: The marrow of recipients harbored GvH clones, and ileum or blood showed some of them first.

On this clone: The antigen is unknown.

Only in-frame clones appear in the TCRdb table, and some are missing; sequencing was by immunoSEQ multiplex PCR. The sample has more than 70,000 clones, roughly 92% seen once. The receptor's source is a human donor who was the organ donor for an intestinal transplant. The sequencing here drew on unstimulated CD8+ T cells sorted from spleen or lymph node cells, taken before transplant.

The DNA for the CDR3 is TGTGCCAGCAGTGATGCCGAGCAAGAGACCCAGTACTTC. Its protein product is CASSDAEQETQYF. V gene TRBV25-1 combines with J gene TRBJ2-5; no firm D call. The CDR3 sequence is 13 residues long. Germline lookup yields CDR1 MGHDK and CDR2 SYGVNS. Trimming pared 3 bases from V and 2 bases from J, leaving 7 bases between.